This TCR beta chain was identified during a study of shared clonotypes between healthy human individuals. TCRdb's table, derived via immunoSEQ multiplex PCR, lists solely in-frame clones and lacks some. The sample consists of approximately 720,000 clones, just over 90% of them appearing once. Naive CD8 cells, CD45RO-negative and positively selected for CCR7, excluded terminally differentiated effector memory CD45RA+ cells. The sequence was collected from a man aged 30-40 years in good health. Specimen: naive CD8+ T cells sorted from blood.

The CDR3 nucleotides read TGTGCCACCAGCAGAGTACTAGCGGGAGTCGTCCCCAGCGGGACCCAGTACTTC. Protein: CATSRVLAGVVPSGTQYF. The chain carries TRBV15 and TRBJ2-5; 11 nucleotides match TRBD2. V dropped 1 base and J dropped 7; count of bases not matched to a gene: 14. CDR3 length: 18 amino acids. Germline lookup yields CDR1 LNHNV and CDR2 YYDKDF (reference sequence). Full variable domain (rest looked up from reference TRBV15 and TRBJ2-5): DAMVIQNPRYQVTQFGKPVTLSCSQTLNHNVMYWYQQKSSQAPKLLFHYYDKDFNNEADTPDNFQSRRPNTSFCFLDIRSPGLGDTAMYLCATSRVLAGVVPSGTQYFGPGTRLLVL.